A selection of T cell receptor beta chains follows, all from one sample in a study of identical twins. TCRdb ran MiXCR on the 5' RACE reads and lists one entry per CDR3 protein. This table has 1.5 million to 2 million distinct CDR3 sequences, roughly a third appearing once. Material for sequencing was cord blood. The receptors derive from a newborn girl in good health. The CDR3 runs from the conserved cysteine through the conserved F or W. Fields, in order: V gene, D gene, J gene, clone size, CDR3 DNA, CDR3 protein. The D gene is left open where the match is weak. Not every row has a clone size; where given, it reads once, few, many or a size class.

TRBV20-1	TRBD2	TRBJ2-3	NA	TGCAGTGCTAGAAGCGGGAGTAGATCAGATACGCAGTATTTT	CSARSGSRSDTQYF
TRBV3-1	NA	TRBJ2-7	NA	TGTGCCAGCAGCCAAGGGGACACCTACGAGCAGTACTTC	CASSQGDTYEQYF
TRBV2	NA	TRBJ1-6	NA	TGTGCCAGCAGGTCGGAGTTTAATTCACCCCTCCACTTT	CASRSEFNSPLHF
TRBV7-2	NA	TRBJ2-3	NA	TGTGCCAGCAGCCTCCCGCCGCGCACAGATACGCAGTATTTT	CASSLPPRTDTQYF
TRBV10-3	TRBD2	TRBJ2-7	NA	TGTGCCATCAGTGAGTCCCGGACTAGCGAATACTACAATGAGCAGTACTTC	CAISESRTSEYYNEQYF
TRBV27	NA	TRBJ2-5	NA	TGTGCCAGCAGTAAACGGCCTTTACAAGAGACCCAGTACTTC	CASSKRPLQETQYF
TRBV11-2	NA	TRBJ2-7	few	TGTGCCAGCAGCCTCCACATTCACCAGCCACACAATGAGCAGTACTTC	CASSLHIHQPHNEQYF
TRBV20-1	NA	TRBJ2-7	NA	TGCAGTGCTAGGAAAGGGTCGTTTTACGAGCAGTACTTC	CSARKGSFYEQYF
TRBV29-1	NA	TRBJ1-1	few	TGCAGCGCCGAGGGGGGGCCCTTAACTTTCTTT	CSAEGGPLTFF
TRBV29-1	NA	TRBJ1-5	few	TGCAGCGTTGAAAGGCCAGATAGCAATCAGCCCCAGCATTTT	CSVERPDSNQPQHF
TRBV7-9	NA	TRBJ1-1	few	TGTGCCAGCAGCCTAGGCAGGACAACATCTGAAGCTTTCTTT	CASSLGRTTSEAFF
TRBV18	NA	TRBJ1-2	NA	TGTGCCAGCTCACCACGGGCAGGGGAGAATGGCTACACCTTC	CASSPRAGENGYTF
TRBV28	NA	TRBJ2-2	NA	TGTGCCAGCAGTTTAGGACAGTCCCACCGGGAGCTGTTTTTT	CASSLGQSHRELFF
TRBV28	TRBD1	TRBJ1-4	few	TGTGCCAGCAGTTCCTATCACAGGGGGGCAACTAATGAAAAACTGTTTTTT	CASSSYHRGATNEKLFF
TRBV11-2	NA	TRBJ1-1	NA	TGTGCCAGCAGCTTACGGGTCGTGAACGCTGAAGCTTTCTTT	CASSLRVVNAEAFF
TRBV7-9	NA	TRBJ1-1	NA	TGTGCCAGCAGCTTAGCACCGGGGAGCACTGAAGCTTTCTTT	CASSLAPGSTEAFF
TRBV5-1	TRBD1	TRBJ2-5	few	TGCGCCAGCAGATCGGGACAGTACCAAGAGACCCAGTACTTC	CASRSGQYQETQYF
TRBV12-3/TRBV12-4	NA	TRBJ1-4	NA	TGTGCCAGCAGGGAGGCTAATGAAAAACTGTTTTTT	CASREANEKLFF
TRBV7-8	TRBD1	TRBJ2-7	NA	TGTGCCAGCAGCTTAGCTGTGACAGGGATAAGCGAGCAGTACTTC	CASSLAVTGISEQYF
TRBV24-1	TRBD1	TRBJ2-5	few	TGTGCCACCTCGGACAGGAAAGAGACCCAGTACTTC	CATSDRKETQYF
TRBV14	NA	TRBJ2-5	NA	TGTGCCAGCAGCCAAGATCGCCTAGACCAAGAGACCCAGTACTTC	CASSQDRLDQETQYF
TRBV25-1	TRBD2	TRBJ2-1	many	TGTGCCAGCAGTGGACTAGCGGGAGTCAATGAGCAGTTCTTC	CASSGLAGVNEQFF
TRBV4-1	NA	TRBJ1-2	NA	TGCGCCAGCAGCCAAGAACGTACAGTACATGGCTACACCTTC	CASSQERTVHGYTF
TRBV29-1	NA	TRBJ2-1	few	TGCAGCGTGGACGGCTCCTACAATGAGCAGTTCTTC	CSVDGSYNEQFF
TRBV28	TRBD2	TRBJ2-7	NA	TGTGCCAGCAGTCTCGAGACTAGCGGGAGGTCCGAGCAGTACTTC	CASSLETSGRSEQYF
TRBV2	NA	TRBJ1-2	NA	TGTGCCAGCAGTGAAAGGGTGGGCCATACCTATGGCTACACCTTC	CASSERVGHTYGYTF
TRBV12-3/TRBV12-4	NA	TRBJ2-1	few	TGTGCCAGCAGTTTAGATCGCGGGGGCGCGGGGAATGAGCAGTTCTTC	CASSLDRGGAGNEQFF
TRBV28	TRBD2	TRBJ2-3	few	TGTGCCAGCAGTTTCGGGGCCATCCTTGTAATAGCGGGAGGGGCGGGAGATACGCAGTATTTT	CASSFGAILVIAGGAGDTQYF
TRBV27	NA	TRBJ2-3	once	TGTGCCAGCAGTCGCCTAAGGACTGCGGCTAGCACAGATACGCAGTATTTT	CASSRLRTAASTDTQYF
TRBV25-1	TRBD1	TRBJ1-2	NA	TGTACCAGCAGAACAGGGGGCTATGGCTACACCTTC	CTSRTGGYGYTF
TRBV20-1	TRBD1	TRBJ1-2	few	TGCAGTGCTGGGGGGACAGGGCGATATTATGGCTACACCTTC	CSAGGTGRYYGYTF
TRBV2	NA	TRBJ1-2	few	TGTGCCAGCAGTGAGAGAATGTCCGGCTACACCTTC	CASSERMSGYTF
TRBV6-1	TRBD1	TRBJ1-4	once	TGTGCCAGCAGTGGGACAGGTCTGACTAATGAAAAACTGTTTTTT	CASSGTGLTNEKLFF
TRBV29-1	NA	TRBJ2-1	NA	TGCAGCGTTGATCTGGACTACTCATTACCCTACAATGGGCAGTTCTTC	CSVDLDYSLPYNGQFF
TRBV12-3/TRBV12-4	NA	TRBJ2-7	NA	TGTGCCAGCAGTTCAAGGCAGTCCCTATACGAGCAGTACTTC	CASSSRQSLYEQYF
TRBV28	NA	TRBJ2-7	few	TGTGCCAGCAGTTTGTCTGGGAATGGGGCCTACGAGCAGTACTTC	CASSLSGNGAYEQYF
TRBV20-1	NA	TRBJ2-1	NA	TGCAGTGCTAGGCACAGGGTCAATGAGCAGTTCTTC	CSARHRVNEQFF
TRBV24-1	NA	TRBJ2-1	NA	TGTGCCACTCCGGGACCCTTCAATGAGCAGTTCTTC	CATPGPFNEQFF
TRBV20-1	NA	TRBJ2-1	NA	TGCAGTGCTAGCACCTCTCGGAGTTACGTCTACAATGAGCAGTTCTTC	CSASTSRSYVYNEQFF
TRBV20-1	NA	TRBJ1-2	many	TGCAGTGCGTACTGGGAGAAAGGCTACACCTTC	CSAYWEKGYTF
TRBV27	TRBD1	TRBJ2-7	NA	TGTGCCAGCAGTATATCGCGGACAGGGGAGCAGTACTTC	CASSISRTGEQYF
TRBV6-5	NA	TRBJ2-4	NA	TGTGCCAGCAGTTACTCCACCTCCGGGAAAAACATTCAGTACTTC	CASSYSTSGKNIQYF
TRBV19	TRBD2	TRBJ2-1	NA	TGTGCCAGTAGTATAGTGGGAGGGGATGGTGAGCAGTTCTTC	CASSIVGGDGEQFF
TRBV25-1	TRBD1	TRBJ1-6	many	TGTGCCAGCAGTGAATTGGGGACAGGGGTCTCACCCCTCCACTTT	CASSELGTGVSPLHF
TRBV12-3/TRBV12-4	NA	TRBJ2-7	many	TGTGCCAGCAGTTTAAGACGGACTACCCGATCGTCCTACGAGCAGTACTTC	CASSLRRTTRSSYEQYF
TRBV4-1	TRBD2	TRBJ2-5	NA	TGCGCCAGCAGCCAAGCGCGGGGGGTACTCCAAGAGACCCAGTACTTC	CASSQARGVLQETQYF
TRBV15	TRBD2	TRBJ2-3	few	TGTGCCATCGGACTAGCTCACACAGATACGCAGTATTTT	CAIGLAHTDTQYF
TRBV28	NA	TRBJ2-7	few	TGTGCCAGCACCCTCCGACAGCTCACTTCCAGGAGCTCCTACAATGAGCAGTACTTC	CASTLRQLTSRSSYNEQYF
TRBV12-3/TRBV12-4	TRBD2	TRBJ2-7	NA	TGTGCCAGCAGTACTAGCGGGGTCTCCTACGAGCAGTACTTC	CASSTSGVSYEQYF
TRBV5-1	NA	TRBJ2-3	many	TGCGCCAGCAGCCTAATCACAGGGCCGAGAGGGGATACGCAGTATTTT	CASSLITGPRGDTQYF
TRBV7-8	TRBD2	TRBJ2-5	once	TGTGCCAGCAACCTGGGTCTAGCGGACCAAGAGACCCAGTACTTC	CASNLGLADQETQYF
TRBV4-1	NA	TRBJ1-5	NA	TGCGCCAGCAGCCAAGAGTCAGGGGCCCTCAATCAGCCCCAGCATTTT	CASSQESGALNQPQHF
TRBV6-1	NA	TRBJ1-2	NA	TGTGCCAGCAGTGAATGGGGGGTCGGGGACTATGGCTACACCTTC	CASSEWGVGDYGYTF
TRBV30	NA	TRBJ1-2	NA	TGTGCCTGGAGCCGTAACAGCTATGGCTACACCTTC	CAWSRNSYGYTF
TRBV6-2/TRBV6-3	TRBD2	TRBJ2-7	NA	TGTGCCAGCTCAAACGCAGCGGGAGCCTACGAGCAGTACTTC	CASSNAAGAYEQYF